This TCR beta chain was identified during a study of CD8+ T cells in alopecia areata. The authors extracted RNA and reverse transcribed it into cDNA as the sequencing template. The assay was immunoSEQ multiplex PCR, and TCRdb's table has in-frame clones only and misses some. The top ten clones hold more than 15% of a sample with roughly 30,000 clones, about three fifths of them seen once. Study-wide findings and caveats: Sequencing of scalp tissue also captures the resident alphabeta T cells of normal skin.

V shed 5 bases and J shed 7 bases, with 6 bases lying between them. CDR1 and CDR2 from the germline V gene are SNHLY and FYNNEI. The CDR3 length is 12 residues. In this sample, this clone turned up once. The antigen is undetermined. As part of sample collection, lesional scalp punch biopsies and peripheral blood were taken from alopecia areata patients. This receptor was taken from a human donor with alopecia areata. The chain is built from TRBV2 and TRBJ1-6; no firm D call. The sequencing sample was made of NKG2D-high CD8+ T cells sorted from blood. The CDR3 reads CASSPPNSPLHF. DNA of the CDR3: TGTGCCAGCAGTCCCCCCAATTCACCCCTCCACTTT.